Listed here are 18 T cell receptor beta chains from one sample, sequenced in a study of T cell changes during pregnancy in multiple sclerosis. TCRdb's copy holds only in-frame clones and misses some; the assay was immunoSEQ multiplex PCR. The sample comprises some 120,000 clones, 85% to 95% of which are singletons, and approximately 6.2% rests with the top ten. The specimen was peripheral blood, collected before pregnancy. The receptor set was obtained from a female donor with multiple sclerosis, enrolled in a pregnancy study.

The V gene is TRBV7-9, the J gene TRBJ2-1; 9 nucleotides agree with TRBD2. Germline values: CDR1 SEHNR, CDR2 FQNEAQ (reference sequence). This CDR3 has 15 amino acids. Trimming took 11 bases from V and 6 from J; bases not matched to a gene: 14. CDR3 in amino acids: CAGRLAETPPNEQFF. The CDR3 DNA reads as TGTGCCGGCCGACTAGCGGAGACCCCTCCCAATGAGCAGTTCTTC.

The J gene is TRBJ2-1, the V gene TRBV7-9, with D perhaps TRBD2 (6 bases). V was cut by 0 bases and J by 8 bases, with 17 bases left in between. The CDR3 sequence is 16 residues long. Germline V gives CDR1 SEHNR, CDR2 FQNEAQ (reference sequence). The CDR3 nucleotides read TGTGCCAGCAGCTTAGCGGCCGGACTGGGAGGAGATGAGCAGTTCTTC. Its protein is CASSLAAGLGGDEQFF.

The chain combines TRBV15 with TRBJ1-5; 8 nucleotides line up with TRBD1. With V trimmed by 3 bases and J by 9 bases, 7 bases remained unmatched. Germline CDR1 LNHNV, CDR2 YYDKDF (reference sequence). This CDR3 spans 14 amino acids. DNA for the CDR3: TGTGCCACCAGCAGGGGACAGGAAGGTTCGCCCCAGCATTTT. Its protein is CATSRGQEGSPQHF.

The chain is built from TRBV28 and TRBJ1-4; a possible D gene is TRBD1 (6 bases). Germline V gene data show CDR1 as MDHEN and CDR2 as SYDVKM. Trimming pared 3 bases from V and 6 bases from J, leaving 11 bases between. CDR3 length equals 14 residues. CDR3 protein: CASSLRGNDEKLFF. The CDR3 nucleotides read TGTGCCAGCAGTTTGAGGGGGAACGATGAAAAACTGTTTTTT. Based on the CDR3 plus reference TRBV28 and TRBJ1-4, the full variable domain is DVKVTQSSRYLVKRTGEKVFLECVQDMDHENMFWYRQDPGLGLRLIYFSYDVKMKEKGDIPEGYSVSREKKERFSLILESASTNQTSMYLCASSLRGNDEKLFFGSGTQLSVL.

The chain is built from TRBV19 and TRBJ2-2, with TRBD2 matching 7 bases. This CDR3 has 15 amino acids. Germline V CDR1 and CDR2: LNHDA, SQIVND (reference sequence). V lost 6 bases and J lost 5; bases outside the gene matches: 9. The CDR3 protein is CASRLRTAGTGELFF. As DNA, the CDR3 is TGTGCCAGTAGGCTCCGAACAGCGGGGACCGGGGAGCTGTTTTTT.

V gene TRBV7-8 combines with J gene TRBJ2-3; tentatively, D is TRBD1 (5 bases). The J call may be in error: the DNA end matches TRBJ1-5 better. Germline values: CDR1 SGHVS, CDR2 FQNEAQ. The CDR3 loop spans 20 amino acids. The CDR3 region is CASSFPLSSGGTAGTDTQHF. In DNA form, the CDR3 reads TGTGCCAGCAGCTTCCCCTTGTCTAGCGGGGGAACGGCGGGCACAGATACGCAGCATTTT.

The chain joins TRBV28 to TRBJ2-3, with 7 bases fitting TRBD2. Per the germline V gene, CDR1 is MDHEN and CDR2 is SYDVKM. V lost 2 bases and J lost 5; bases outside the gene matches: 7. This CDR3 region has 15 residues. CDR3 coding DNA: TGTGCCAGCAGTTTAGCGGGAGAGTTTGGAGATACGCAGTATTTT. Its protein is CASSLAGEFGDTQYF.

The table lists this clone with a count of one. The rearrangement links TRBV5-4 to TRBJ2-4; D may be TRBD2 (5 bases). The V gene lost 4 bases and the J gene lost 0 bases, with 11 bases spanning the gap. The CDR3 totals 15 residues. In germline, CDR1 is SGHNT, CDR2 YYREEE (reference sequence). This CDR3 reads CASSILREAKNIQYF. In DNA form, the CDR3 reads TGTGCCAGCAGCATACTCCGGGAAGCCAAAAACATTCAGTACTTC. The full variable domain, completed using reference TRBV5-4 and TRBJ2-4, is ETGVTQSPTHLIKTRGQQVTLRCSSQSGHNTVSWYQQALGQGPQFIFQYYREEENGRGNFPPRFSGLQFPNYSSELNVNALELDDSALYLCASSILREAKNIQYFGAGTRLSVL.

The chain carries TRBV2 and TRBJ2-7; 10 nucleotides line up with TRBD1. The germline V gene encodes CDR1 SNHLY and CDR2 FYNNEI. The CDR3 contains 16 residues. V dropped 6 bases and J dropped 5; count of bases not matched to a gene: 13. DNA for the CDR3: TGTGCCAGCAGAGTGACAGGGGGCGCGGTCTCGAACGAGCAGTACTTC. Its protein is CASRVTGGAVSNEQYF. The full variable domain, in which reference TRBV2 and TRBJ2-7 provide the parts outside the CDR3, is EPEVTQTPSHQVTQMGQEVILRCVPISNHLYFYWYRQILGQKVEFLVSFYNNEISEKSEIFDDQFSVERPDGSNFTLKIRSTKLEDSAMYFCASRVTGGAVSNEQYFGPGTRLTVT.

As concerns this clone: A read error may produce the germline difference seen at one junction end. The chain employs TRBV7-9 and TRBJ2-1, with 12 bases aligning to TRBD2. This CDR3 region has 14 residues. Germline V gene data show CDR1 as SEHNR and CDR2 as FQNEAQ (reference sequence). CDR3: CASSLAGGLNEQFF. The CDR3 nucleotides are TGTGCCAGCAGCCTAGCGGGAGGGCTCAATGAGCAGTTCTTC.

This clone appeared a single time. The chain couples TRBV5-4 to TRBJ1-1; 10 bases are shared with TRBD1. From germline, CDR1 is SGHNT and CDR2 YYREEE (reference sequence). V lost 4 bases, J lost 5 bases, and 8 bases stayed unmatched. The CDR3 runs 15 residues. The DNA of the CDR3 is TGTGCCAGCAGCCCCCGGGACAGGGGAGGGACTGAAGCTTTCTTT. Encoded protein: CASSPRDRGGTEAFF.

The gene calls are TRBV14 and TRBJ2-7, with D possibly matching TRBD1 (6 bases). From germline, CDR1 is SGHDN and CDR2 FVKESK. V was trimmed by 7 bases and J by 5 bases, leaving 15 bases between them. This CDR3 is 13 amino acids long. CDR3 amino acids: CASNLQGVDEQYF. CDR3 DNA sequence: TGTGCCAGCAATCTACAGGGTGTCGACGAGCAGTACTTC.

The chain has TRBV5-4 and TRBJ2-1; 11 bases agree with TRBD2. The CDR3 length is 17 residues. V dropped 0 bases and J dropped 6; count of bases not matched to a gene: 8. Per germline, CDR1 SGHNT and CDR2 YYREEE (reference sequence). CDR3 sequence reads: CASSLVPLAGEGNEQFF. CDR3 coding DNA: TGTGCCAGCAGCTTGGTCCCACTAGCGGGAGAAGGCAATGAGCAGTTCTTC.

This chain joins TRBV7-2 and TRBJ2-3; TRBD1 might be the D (6 bases). The germline V gene has CDR1 SGHTA and CDR2 FQGNSA. This CDR3 contains 12 residues. Trimming left V 4 bases short and J 4 bases short, with 6 bases between. In nucleotides, the CDR3 is TGTGCCAGCAGCTGGGGGCCAGATACGCAGTATTTT. Protein sequence: CASSWGPDTQYF.

The V gene is TRBV7-2, the J gene TRBJ1-3; a weak D match, TRBD1 (5 bases). The germline V gene encodes CDR1 SGHTA and CDR2 FQGNSA. The CDR3 is 15 residues long. Trimming removed 4 bases from V and 2 bases from J, with 12 bases in between. The CDR3 loop reads CASSSRQRAGNTIYF. CDR3 DNA sequence: TGTGCCAGCAGCTCCAGACAGAGAGCTGGAAACACCATATATTTT.

This rearrangement joins TRBV10-2 to TRBJ2-6, with D perhaps matching TRBD1 (5 bases). The CDR3 is 17 residues long. Germline CDR1 is WSHSY and CDR2 is SAAADI. With 0 bases removed from V and 4 bases from J, the gap between germline ends came to 13 bases. CDR3 protein: CASSESGKGRGANVLTF. In DNA form, the CDR3 reads TGCGCCAGCAGTGAGTCGGGGAAGGGGCGAGGGGCCAACGTCCTGACTTTC.

The J gene is TRBJ2-2, the V gene TRBV6-5; D might be TRBD1 (6 bases). This CDR3 contains 14 residues. Deletions cut 5 bases from V and 7 bases from J, with 14 bases between. Germline V gene data show CDR1 as MNHEY and CDR2 as SVGAGI. The CDR3 DNA reads as TGTGCCAGCAGTACACAGGGAATTCACGGGGAGCTGTTTTTT. Amino acids: CASSTQGIHGELFF.

The V call is TRBV6-6, the J call TRBJ2-7, with 11 bases identical to TRBD2. CDR1 is MNHNY, CDR2 SVGAGI, per germline (reference sequence). The V segment lost 0 bases and the J segment 6 bases; nucleotides outside the gene matches: 1. CDR3 length: 14 residues. The CDR3 nucleotides read TGTGCCAGCAGTTACTCGGGGACTAGCGGCGAGCAGTACTTC. It codes for CASSYSGTSGEQYF.